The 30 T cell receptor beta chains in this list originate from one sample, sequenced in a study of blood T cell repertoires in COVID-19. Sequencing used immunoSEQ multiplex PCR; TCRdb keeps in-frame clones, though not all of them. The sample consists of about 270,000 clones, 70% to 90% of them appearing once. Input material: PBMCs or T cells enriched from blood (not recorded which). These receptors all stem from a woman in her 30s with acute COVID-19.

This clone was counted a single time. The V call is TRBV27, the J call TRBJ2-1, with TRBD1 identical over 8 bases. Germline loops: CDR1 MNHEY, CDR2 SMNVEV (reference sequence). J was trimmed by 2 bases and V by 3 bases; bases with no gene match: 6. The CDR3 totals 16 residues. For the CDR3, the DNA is TGTGCCAGCAGTTTTGACAGGGGAAGGCCCTACAATGAGCAGTTCTTC. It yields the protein CASSFDRGRPYNEQFF.

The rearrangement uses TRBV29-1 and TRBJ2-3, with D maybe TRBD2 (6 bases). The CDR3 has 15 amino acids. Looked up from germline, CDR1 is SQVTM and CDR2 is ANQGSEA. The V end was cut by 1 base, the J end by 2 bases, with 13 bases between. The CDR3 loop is CSVEGARDFTDTQYF. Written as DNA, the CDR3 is TGCAGCGTTGAAGGGGCCCGGGACTTCACAGATACGCAGTATTTT.

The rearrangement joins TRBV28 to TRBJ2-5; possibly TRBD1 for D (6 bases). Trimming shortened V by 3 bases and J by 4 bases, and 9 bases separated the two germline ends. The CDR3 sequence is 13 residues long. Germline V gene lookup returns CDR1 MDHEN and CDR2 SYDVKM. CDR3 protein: CASSFTGIETQYF. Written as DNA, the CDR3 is TGTGCCAGCAGTTTTACAGGGATAGAGACCCAGTACTTC.

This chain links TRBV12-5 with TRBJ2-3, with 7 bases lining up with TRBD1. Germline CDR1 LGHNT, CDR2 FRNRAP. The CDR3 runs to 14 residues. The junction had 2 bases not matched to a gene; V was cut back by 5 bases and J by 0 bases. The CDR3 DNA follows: TGTGCTAGTGGTCGGGACAGCAGCACAGATACGCAGTATTTT. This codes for CASGRDSSTDTQYF.

CDR3 residues: CAISGGPGHYSYEQYF. CDR3 nucleotide sequence: TGTGCCATCAGTGGTGGGCCGGGACATTACTCCTACGAGCAGTACTTC. The rearrangement joins TRBV10-3 to TRBJ2-7; weak D call: TRBD1 (6 bases). This CDR3 region has 16 residues. V gave up 4 bases and J gave up 0 bases, with 16 bases separating them. Germline V gives CDR1 ENHRY, CDR2 SYGVKD.

CDR3 amino acids: CASSYPPRGTNSYEQYF. CDR3 in DNA: TGTGCCAGCAGTTACCCGCCAAGGGGGACAAACTCCTACGAGCAGTACTTC. This chain connects TRBV6-2 or TRBV6-3 to TRBJ2-7, with D perhaps TRBD1 (6 bases). V lost 2 bases and J lost 0, with 17 bases in between. Germline CDR1 is MNHEY and CDR2 is SVGEGT. The CDR3 length is 17 residues.

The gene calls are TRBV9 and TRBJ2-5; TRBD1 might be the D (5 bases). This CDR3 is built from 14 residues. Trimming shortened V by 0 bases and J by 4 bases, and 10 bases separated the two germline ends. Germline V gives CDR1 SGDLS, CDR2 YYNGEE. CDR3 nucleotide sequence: TGTGCCAGCAGCGTAGTCGGGCAGGGAGAGACCCAGTACTTC. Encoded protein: CASSVVGQGETQYF.

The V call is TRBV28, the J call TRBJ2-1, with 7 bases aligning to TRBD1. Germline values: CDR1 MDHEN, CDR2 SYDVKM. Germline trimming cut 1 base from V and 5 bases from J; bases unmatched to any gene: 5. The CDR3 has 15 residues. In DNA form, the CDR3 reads TGTGCCAGCAGTTTATCCTTCGGACAGGACAATGAGCAGTTCTTC. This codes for CASSLSFGQDNEQFF.

CDR3 loop: CASSLRRAGELFF. The CDR3 coding sequence is TGTGCCAGCAGCCTCCGGCGGGCCGGGGAGCTGTTTTTT. The chain joins TRBV12-3 or TRBV12-4 to TRBJ2-2; a possible D gene is TRBD2 (5 bases). V was pared by 6 bases and J by 6 bases, with 11 bases between. There are 13 residues in the CDR3.

The CDR3 reads CASSYRQGTRSGELFF. The DNA for the CDR3 is TGTGCCAGCAGTTACCGACAGGGCACCAGGAGCGGGGAGCTGTTTTTT. The J gene is TRBJ2-2, the V gene TRBV7-9; 7 nucleotides align to TRBD1. After removal of 6 bases from V and 7 bases from J, the junction contained 14 bases not matched to a gene. The CDR3 is 16 residues long. The V gene's germline CDR1 is SEHNR and CDR2 FQNEAQ (reference sequence).

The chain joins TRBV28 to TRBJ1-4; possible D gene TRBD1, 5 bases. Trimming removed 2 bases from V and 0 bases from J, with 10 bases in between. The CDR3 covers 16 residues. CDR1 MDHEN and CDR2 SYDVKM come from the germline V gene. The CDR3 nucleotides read TGTGCCAGCAGTTTAGGGGGGGGAACAACTAATGAAAAACTGTTTTTT. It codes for CASSLGGGTTNEKLFF.

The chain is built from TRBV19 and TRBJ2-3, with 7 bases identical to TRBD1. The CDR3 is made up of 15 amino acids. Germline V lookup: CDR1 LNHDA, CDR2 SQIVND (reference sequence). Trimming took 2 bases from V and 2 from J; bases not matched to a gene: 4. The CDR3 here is CASSITGQSTDTQYF. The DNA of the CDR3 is TGTGCCAGTAGTATAACGGGACAGTCCACAGATACGCAGTATTTT.

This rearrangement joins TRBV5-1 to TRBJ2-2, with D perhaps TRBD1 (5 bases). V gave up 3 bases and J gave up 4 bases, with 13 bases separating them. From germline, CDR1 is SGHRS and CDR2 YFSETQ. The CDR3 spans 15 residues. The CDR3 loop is CASSSLGASTGELFF. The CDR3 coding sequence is TGCGCCAGCAGCTCTCTTGGGGCGAGCACCGGGGAGCTGTTTTTT.

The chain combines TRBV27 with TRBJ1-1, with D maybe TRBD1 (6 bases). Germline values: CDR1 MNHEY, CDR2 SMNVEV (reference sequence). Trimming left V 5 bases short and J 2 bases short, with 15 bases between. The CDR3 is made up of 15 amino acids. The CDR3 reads CASSLMGAGNTEAFF. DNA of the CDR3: TGTGCCAGCAGTCTGATGGGGGCGGGTAACACTGAAGCTTTCTTT.

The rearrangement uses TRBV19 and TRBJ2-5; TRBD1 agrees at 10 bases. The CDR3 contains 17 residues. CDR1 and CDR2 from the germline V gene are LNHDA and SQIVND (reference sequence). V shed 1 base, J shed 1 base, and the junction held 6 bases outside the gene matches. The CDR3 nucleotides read TGTGCCAGTAGTATAGTCTTAAGGACAGGGGGCCAAGAGACCCAGTACTTC. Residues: CASSIVLRTGGQETQYF.

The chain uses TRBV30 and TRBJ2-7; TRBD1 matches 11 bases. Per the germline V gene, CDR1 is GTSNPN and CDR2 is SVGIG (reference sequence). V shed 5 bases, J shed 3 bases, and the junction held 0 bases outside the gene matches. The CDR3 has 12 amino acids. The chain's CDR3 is CAWGTGGYEQYF. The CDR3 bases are TGTGCCTGGGGGACAGGGGGCTACGAGCAGTACTTC.

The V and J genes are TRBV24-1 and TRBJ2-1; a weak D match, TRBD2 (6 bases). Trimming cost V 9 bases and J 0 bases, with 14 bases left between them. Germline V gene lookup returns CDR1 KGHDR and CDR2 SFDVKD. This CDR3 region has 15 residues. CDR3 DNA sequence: TGTGCCACCGCTCCGGCAGCGGGCTCCTACAATGAGCAGTTCTTC. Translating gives CATAPAAGSYNEQFF.

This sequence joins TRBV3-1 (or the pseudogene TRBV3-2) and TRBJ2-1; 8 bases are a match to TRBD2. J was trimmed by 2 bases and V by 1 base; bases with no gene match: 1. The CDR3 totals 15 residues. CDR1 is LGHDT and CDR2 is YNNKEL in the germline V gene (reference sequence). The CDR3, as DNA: TGTGCCAGCAGCCAAGCGGGAGGGACCTACAATGAGCAGTTCTTC. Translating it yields CASSQAGGTYNEQFF.

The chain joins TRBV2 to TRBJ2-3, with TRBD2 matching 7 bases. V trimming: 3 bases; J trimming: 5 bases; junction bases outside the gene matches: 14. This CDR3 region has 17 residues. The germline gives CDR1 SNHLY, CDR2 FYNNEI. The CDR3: CASSEGTLAAVGDTQYF. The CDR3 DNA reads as TGTGCCAGCAGTGAGGGGACCCTAGCGGCGGTGGGAGATACGCAGTATTTT. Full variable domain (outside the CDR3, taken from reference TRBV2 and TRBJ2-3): EPEVTQTPSHQVTQMGQEVILRCVPISNHLYFYWYRQILGQKVEFLVSFYNNEISEKSEIFDDQFSVERPDGSNFTLKIRSTKLEDSAMYFCASSEGTLAAVGDTQYFGPGTRLTVL.

The CDR3 sequence is CASSVSGSKNIQYF. In DNA form, the CDR3 reads TGTGCCAGCAGTGTTAGCGGGAGTAAAAACATTCAGTACTTC. This rearrangement joins TRBV27 to TRBJ2-4; TRBD2 matches 9 bases. The ends lost 5 bases at V and 4 bases at J; junction bases unmatched: 3. CDR3 size: 14 residues. CDR1 is MNHEY, CDR2 SMNVEV, per germline (reference sequence).

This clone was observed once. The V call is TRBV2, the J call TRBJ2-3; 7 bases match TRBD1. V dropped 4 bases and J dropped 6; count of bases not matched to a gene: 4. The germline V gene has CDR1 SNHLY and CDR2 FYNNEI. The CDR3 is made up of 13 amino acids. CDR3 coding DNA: TGTGCCAGCAGTGCCGGCAGGGGGGATACGCAGTATTTT. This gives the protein CASSAGRGDTQYF.

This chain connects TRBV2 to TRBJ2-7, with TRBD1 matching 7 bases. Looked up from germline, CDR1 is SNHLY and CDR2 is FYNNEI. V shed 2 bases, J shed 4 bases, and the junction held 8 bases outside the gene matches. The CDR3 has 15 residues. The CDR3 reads CASSESRQGEYEQYF. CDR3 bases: TGTGCCAGCAGTGAAAGTAGACAGGGCGAATACGAGCAGTACTTC.

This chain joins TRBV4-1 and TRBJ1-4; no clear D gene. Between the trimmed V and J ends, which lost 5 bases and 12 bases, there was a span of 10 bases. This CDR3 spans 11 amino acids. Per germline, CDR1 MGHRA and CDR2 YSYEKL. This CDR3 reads CASSSLRELFF. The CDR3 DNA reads TGCGCCAGCAGCAGCTTGAGGGAACTGTTTTTT.

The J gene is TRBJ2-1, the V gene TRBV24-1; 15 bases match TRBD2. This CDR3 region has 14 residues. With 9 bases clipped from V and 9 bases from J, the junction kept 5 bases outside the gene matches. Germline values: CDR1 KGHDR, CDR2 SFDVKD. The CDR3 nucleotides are TGTGCCACCGGGACTAGCGGGAGGAGGGGTGAGCAGTTCTTC. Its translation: CATGTSGRRGEQFF.

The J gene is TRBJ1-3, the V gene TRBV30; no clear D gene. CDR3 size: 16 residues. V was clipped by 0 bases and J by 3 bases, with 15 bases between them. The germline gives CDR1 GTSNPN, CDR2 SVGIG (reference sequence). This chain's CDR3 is CAWSVGQLSYGNTIYF. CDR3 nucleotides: TGTGCCTGGAGTGTGGGTCAACTATCCTATGGAAACACCATATATTTT.

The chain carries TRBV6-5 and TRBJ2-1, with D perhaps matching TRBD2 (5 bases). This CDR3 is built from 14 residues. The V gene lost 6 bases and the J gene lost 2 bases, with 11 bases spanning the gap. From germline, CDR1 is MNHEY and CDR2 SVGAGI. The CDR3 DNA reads TGTGCCAGCAGAATCGAGGGTACCTACAATGAGCAGTTCTTC. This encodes CASRIEGTYNEQFF.

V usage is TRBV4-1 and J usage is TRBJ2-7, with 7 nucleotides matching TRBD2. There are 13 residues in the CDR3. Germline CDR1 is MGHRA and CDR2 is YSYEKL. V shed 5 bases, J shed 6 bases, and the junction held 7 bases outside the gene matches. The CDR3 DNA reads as TGCGCCAGCAGCTCCCGACTAGCTGCCGAGCAGTACTTC. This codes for CASSSRLAAEQYF.

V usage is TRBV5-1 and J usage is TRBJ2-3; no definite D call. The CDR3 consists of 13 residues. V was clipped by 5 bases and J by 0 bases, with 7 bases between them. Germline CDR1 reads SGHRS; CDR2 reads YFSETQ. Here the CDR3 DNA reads TGCGCCAGCAGTTACGGGAGCACAGATACGCAGTATTTT. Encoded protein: CASSYGSTDTQYF.

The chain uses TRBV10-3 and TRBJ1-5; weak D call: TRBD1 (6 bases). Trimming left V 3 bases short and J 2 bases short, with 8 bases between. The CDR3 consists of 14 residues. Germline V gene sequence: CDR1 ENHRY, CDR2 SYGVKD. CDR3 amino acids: CAISDRGGNQPQHF. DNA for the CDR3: TGTGCCATCAGTGACAGGGGTGGCAATCAGCCCCAGCATTTT.

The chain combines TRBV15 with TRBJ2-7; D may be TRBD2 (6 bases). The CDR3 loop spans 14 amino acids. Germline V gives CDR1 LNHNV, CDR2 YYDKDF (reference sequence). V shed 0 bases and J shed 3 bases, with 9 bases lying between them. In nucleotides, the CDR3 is TGTGCCACCAGCAGAGATTTCGGGGGCTACGAGCAGTACTTC. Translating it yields CATSRDFGGYEQYF.